These 19 T cell receptor beta chains share one sample of origin, sequenced in a study of T-cell reconstitution after alpha-beta-depleted transplantation in children. During its preparation, the TCRbeta library received unique molecular identifiers. MiXCR was run by TCRdb on the PCR reads, yielding one entry per CDR3 protein. This table holds around 370,000 distinct CDR3 sequences, roughly 16% found once. The sample consisted of PBMCs, mostly from graft donor cells, taken 360 days after TCRalphabeta/CD19-depleted stem cell transplant. Receptors were obtained from a male patient aged 2 to 9 who had a stem cell transplant for acute lymphoblastic leukemia, so the T cells may come from the graft donor.

The V and J genes are TRBV2 and TRBJ2-1; perhaps D is TRBD1 or TRBD2 (5 bases each). Between the trimmed V and J ends, which lost 9 bases and 6 bases, there was a span of 18 bases. The CDR3 length is 14 residues. CDR1 and CDR2 (germline): SNHLY, FYNNEI. The DNA of the CDR3 is TGTGCCAGGGACCGGTCAGGGACGAGCAATGAGCAGTTCTTC. It is translated as CARDRSGTSNEQFF.

This clonotype occurred a few times. The CDR3 bases are TGTGCCAGCAGTTTAGGCTTGGTCACTGAAGCTTTCTTT. Encoded protein: CASSLGLVTEAFF. V is TRBV12-3 or TRBV12-4 and J is TRBJ1-1; no definite D call. The CDR3 is 13 amino acids. Trimming stripped 1 base from V and 4 bases from J, with 7 bases between.

Of note for this clonotype: One end of the junction does not line up with germline, which may come from a read error. V and J are TRBV20-1 and TRBJ2-7; D possibly matches TRBD1 or TRBD2 (5 bases each). CDR1 is DFQATT, CDR2 SNEGSKA, per germline (reference sequence). There are 12 residues in the CDR3. CDR3 amino acids: CSAGRGSHEQYF. CDR3 DNA sequence: TGCAGTGCTGGCCGGGGCTCCCACGAGCAGTACTTC.

This clonotype was detected only a few times. The rearrangement uses TRBV7-3 and TRBJ1-1; 7 bases line up with TRBD1. In germline, CDR1 is SGHTA, CDR2 FQGTGA. The CDR3 consists of 17 residues. With V trimmed by 1 base and J by 0 bases, 8 bases remained unmatched. The CDR3 is CASSLIPGDRVNTEAFF. The CDR3 DNA follows: TGTGCCAGCAGCTTAATTCCGGGCGACAGGGTGAACACTGAAGCTTTCTTT. Together with reference TRBV7-3 and TRBJ1-1, the CDR3 gives the full variable domain: GAGVSQTPSNKVTEKGKYVELRCDPISGHTALYWYRQSLGQGPEFLIYFQGTGAADDSGLPNDRFFAVRPEGSVSTLKIQRTERGDSAVYLCASSLIPGDRVNTEAFFGQGTRLTVV.

CDR3 nucleotide sequence: TGCAGTGCTAGAAATCTTAAACAGGAGTACCAAGAGACCCAGTACTTC. Amino acid sequence: CSARNLKQEYQETQYF. This chain uses TRBV20-1 with TRBJ2-5; D perhaps matches TRBD1 (5 bases). Germline values: CDR1 DFQATT, CDR2 SNEGSKA (reference sequence). The CDR3 contains 16 residues. V lost 2 bases to trimming and J lost 0 bases, with 16 bases between them.

The table lists this clonotype with a few counts. In DNA form, the CDR3 reads TGTGCCAGCAGCTTAGTACAGGGTGCGGGGTTCCCGGAGCAGTACTTC. As protein: CASSLVQGAGFPEQYF. This chain links TRBV7-9 with TRBJ2-7; D is possibly TRBD1 or TRBD2 (6 bases each). The CDR3 length is 16 residues. Germline values: CDR1 SEHNR, CDR2 FQNEAQ (reference sequence). Deletions cut 1 base from V and 7 bases from J, with 20 bases between.

V and J are TRBV4-3 and TRBJ2-7; 7 nucleotides agree with TRBD1. Unmatched junction bases numbered 6, after V lost 0 bases and J lost 4 bases. The CDR3 contains 15 residues. Germline V gene data show CDR1 as LGHNA and CDR2 as YSLEER. CDR3 DNA sequence: TGCGCCAGCAGCCAAGATTGGACAGGCATATACGAGCAGTACTTC. Translated: CASSQDWTGIYEQYF.

The DNA for the CDR3 is TGTGCCAGCAGCTTAAGGAGCGGGACCTCCTACGAGCAGTACTTC. Translating gives CASSLRSGTSYEQYF. This chain uses TRBV7-3 with TRBJ2-7, with 7 bases fitting TRBD2. Germline V gene lookup returns CDR1 SGHTA and CDR2 FQGTGA. Trimming at V came to 1 base and at J to 0 bases, leaving 3 bases not matched to a gene. This CDR3 comprises 15 residues.

The chain recombines TRBV6-2 or TRBV6-3 with TRBJ2-3, with D possibly matching TRBD1 (6 bases). The CDR3 is 18 residues long. Trimming left V 0 bases short and J 0 bases short, with 16 bases between. Looked up from germline, CDR1 is MNHEY and CDR2 is SVGEGT. CDR3 nucleotides: TGTGCCAGCAGTTACTCGGGGATGACAGGTCCTAGCACAGATACGCAGTATTTT. Amino acid sequence: CASSYSGMTGPSTDTQYF.

This clonotype occurred many times. The V call is TRBV4-3, the J call TRBJ1-4, with D tentatively TRBD1 (6 bases). The CDR3 is 17 amino acids. The germline V and J ends were trimmed by 4 bases and 1 base, with 16 bases remaining between them. Germline V CDR1 and CDR2: LGHNA, YSLEER. CDR3 sequence (DNA): TGCGCCAGCAGCCGCTTGGGAAAGGGGGGAACTAATGAAAAACTGTTTTTT. It yields the protein CASSRLGKGGTNEKLFF.

This clonotype was seen more than once but under ten times. The chain is built from TRBV30 and TRBJ2-3; 9 bases are a match to TRBD1. Germline V lookup: CDR1 GTSNPN, CDR2 SVGIG (reference sequence). The CDR3 has 15 residues. V lost 3 bases and J lost 5; bases outside the gene matches: 9. CDR3 protein: CAWSGKTGGVDTQYF. The DNA of the CDR3 is TGTGCCTGGAGCGGGAAAACAGGGGGCGTAGATACGCAGTATTTT. Variable domain in full (rest from reference TRBV30 and TRBJ2-3): SQTIHQWPATLVQPVGSPLSLECTVEGTSNPNLYWYRQAAGRGLQLLFYSVGIGQISSEVPQNLSASRPQDRQFILSSKKLLLSDSGFYLCAWSGKTGGVDTQYFGPGTRLTVL.

The chain couples TRBV15 to TRBJ2-5, with D perhaps matching TRBD1 or TRBD2 (5 bases each). The CDR3 is 12 amino acids. Looked up from germline, CDR1 is LNHNV and CDR2 is YYDKDF (reference sequence). V gave up 10 bases and J gave up 5 bases, with 14 bases separating them. The CDR3 region has the DNA TGTGCCATCGGTGGGGGTTTGGAGACCCAGTACTTC. It yields the protein CAIGGGLETQYF.

Only a few counts were recorded for this clonotype. One end of the junction is discordant with germline, which a read error may explain. CDR3 residues: CASSYGPSNEQYF. As DNA, the CDR3 is TGTGCCAGCAGTTATGGTCCCTCCAACGAGCAGTACTTC. The chain links TRBV6-2 or TRBV6-3 to TRBJ2-7; D call uncertain. CDR1 and CDR2 from the germline V gene are MNHEY and SVGEGT. There are 13 residues in the CDR3.

This clonotype was found a few times. The chain uses TRBV12-3 or TRBV12-4 and TRBJ1-2; 7 nucleotides line up with TRBD1. J lost 4 bases, V lost 6 bases, and 11 bases had no gene match. CDR3 length: 15 amino acids. CDR3 sequence (DNA): TGTGCCAGCAGCCCCGACAGGGCTGGGGGCTATGGCTACACCTTC. Its protein product is CASSPDRAGGYGYTF.

This clonotype came up many times. The chain couples TRBV6-5 to TRBJ2-3; weak D call: TRBD1 (5 bases). V lost 0 bases, J lost 2 bases, and 9 bases lay in between. This CDR3 spans 15 amino acids. Per the germline V gene, CDR1 is MNHEY and CDR2 is SVGAGI. DNA of the CDR3: TGTGCCAGCAGTTACTCACAGGTTTTCACAGATACGCAGTATTTT. Protein sequence: CASSYSQVFTDTQYF.

The sample holds a few counts of this clonotype. The V call is TRBV7-2, the J call TRBJ1-1; D not certain. The CDR3 covers 16 residues. Per the germline V gene, CDR1 is SGHTA and CDR2 is FQGNSA. Trimming took off 2 bases at V and 2 bases at J, with 15 bases between the two ends. The CDR3: CASSLIDMWGNTEAFF. The CDR3 DNA reads TGTGCCAGCAGCTTAATAGATATGTGGGGTAACACTGAAGCTTTCTTT.

This sequence joins TRBV6-1 and TRBJ2-2; 7 bases are shared with TRBD2. Unmatched junction bases numbered 10, after V lost 7 bases and J lost 2 bases. This CDR3 is 16 amino acids long. Germline CDR1 MNHNS, CDR2 SASEGT. The DNA of the CDR3 is TGTGCCAGCAATATTCTGACTAGCCGAAACACCGGGGAGCTGTTTTTT. Its protein is CASNILTSRNTGELFF.

The J gene is TRBJ2-2, the V gene TRBV2, with 8 bases identical to TRBD2. Germline values: CDR1 SNHLY, CDR2 FYNNEI. The V segment lost 6 bases and the J segment 6 bases; nucleotides outside the gene matches: 15. This CDR3 comprises 17 residues. The CDR3 sequence: CASRKAGAGYGAGELFF. The CDR3, as DNA: TGTGCCAGCAGGAAAGCGGGAGCGGGCTATGGGGCCGGGGAGCTGTTTTTT.

This clonotype has a handful of counts. The V call is TRBV29-1, the J call TRBJ2-1; 8 nucleotides agree with TRBD2. V trimming: 0 bases; J trimming: 7 bases; junction bases outside the gene matches: 17. The CDR3 totals 18 residues. The germline V gene encodes CDR1 SQVTM and CDR2 ANQGSEA. This CDR3 is CSVEDPGLGPEQWNEQFF. The CDR3 DNA sequence: TGCAGCGTTGAAGATCCGGGACTAGGCCCAGAGCAGTGGAATGAGCAGTTCTTC.